Here is one T cell receptor beta chain with its context. This clone was seen a single time. Its antigen is unknown. One base away there is no much larger clone; base qualities are not given. This sample is part of a study of shared clonotypes between healthy human individuals (dated by TCRdb to the early 2020s). For context, the study as a whole: Two women and a few men aged 18 to 49 years were included in the cohort. Libraries were prepared and TCR repertoires were sequenced by different laboratories using diverse techniques, in order to increase sequencing depth and limit assay-specific biases. Per donor, leukapheresis produced somewhere between about 0.8 and 9 billion PBMCs. To estimate repertoire size and how much clonotype sharing occurs between individuals, the study deeply sequenced the blood TCR repertoires of five healthy adults. For each donor, CD4 naive and CD4 memory were each run on three plates, CD8 naive on two plates, and CD8 memory on one plate. Broader findings and caveats from the paper: Pairwise subsampling indicated that sequencing depth was expected to affect the degree of clonotype sharing among donors. When a handful of donors were compared, the shared fraction of clonotypes was around 5% for naive CD4, less than 4% for naive CD8, about 2.5% for memory CD4, and roughly 0.4% for memory CD8. Because the study included only a small number of donors, the genetic and exposure-history diversity represented was limited. Clonotypes shared by all four sorted-subset donors showed higher generation probabilities than non-shared clonotypes. Sampling was restricted to blood, and TCR repertoires in tissues likely differ from the TCR repertoires found in blood. Naive subsets generally had larger estimated clonotype richness than memory subsets. Rarefaction of sorted-subset datasets indicated incomplete sequencing despite the large sequencing depth.

For the CD8 naive samples, CD45RO-negative cells were positively selected for CCR7, yielding a CD45RA+CCR7+ population from which TemRA cells were excluded. The donors were healthy, HIV-negative adults who had no recently reported acute infections or vaccinations. Only Caucasian adults living in Nashville, Tennessee, USA were represented among the donors. After blood collection by leukapheresis, PBMCs were isolated using Ficoll-Histopaque density gradient centrifugation and then cryopreserved in the vapor phase of liquid nitrogen. Purity and quantity of every magnetically sorted T cell population were checked by analytical flow cytometry. Each sorted fraction had its genomic DNA isolated and then quantified by UV absorbance on a Nanodrop 2000c. TCR CDR3 regions were amplified from genomic DNA by multiplex PCR using the deep immunoSEQ assay. Extracted genomic DNA from each cell subset was distributed evenly across all wells of several immunoSEQ 96-well plates, and each plate was treated as a replicate. For sorted subsets, around 200 ng genomic DNA, equal to tens of thousands of T cell genomes, was loaded into each replicate PCR. Purified libraries were quantified with a Qubit 3.0 fluorometer, sized on a Bioanalyzer 2100, and re-quantified with the KAPA Library Quantification kit. Every immunoSEQ 96-well plate was sequenced on a separate single-read 150-cycle Illumina NextSeq 550 flow cell. The published analysis was carried out like this. Because only junctional sequences without quality scores were contained in the immunoSEQ output, filtering matching that applied to full-length reads could not be performed. To assign V/J genes and CDR3, sequences were annotated against IMGT germline references using PyIR, a Python wrapper for IgBLAST v1.9. Reads with weak V/J assignments (E-value above 1e-6), missing CDR3, stop codons, out-of-frame junctions, or ambiguous translated residues were removed. V3J clonotypes were defined by identical inferred V gene, J gene, and CDR3 amino acid sequence. To compute the percentage overlap between repertoires, the number of shared unique clonotypes was divided by the size of the smaller repertoire. Richness of each repertoire was evaluated using RTK rarefaction, the Chao1 estimator, and Recon v2.1 estimates of unobserved clonotypes. Generation probabilities for all TCRbeta clonotypes obtained by the gDNA method from a handful of donors were computed using OLGA. TCRdb took over this immuneACCESS table, retaining in-frame rearrangements with V and J assigned. Such tables are incomplete; in checked studies, under half of the missing clones stem from an unresolved V gene, and the remainder is unexplained. The V and J calls and clone size come from that table; D and trimming were worked out from the DNA. The sample table holds some 2 million clones, of which about 95% were seen once. The ten most abundant clones make up 1.2% of the sample.

Trimming accounts for 0 bases at V and 6 bases at J, while the number of junction bases matched to no gene is 12. Based on the germline V gene, the CDR1 and CDR2 sequences are SGDLS and YYNGEE. The cysteine opens and the phenylalanine closes a CDR3 of 18 amino acids. The sequence is cut down to CDR3 DNA, 54 bases in frame from base 1. This TCR was recovered from a man younger than 30 in good health. The specimen was naive CD8+ T cells sorted from blood. What this sample's cell subset or site label stands for: CD45RA+CCR7+. This chain joins TRBV9 to TRBJ2-1; the central 10 bases match TRBD2. This receptor has the CDR3 CASSVGSGRAQFSNEQFF. The DNA sequence is as follows: TGTGCCAGCAGCGTAGGAAGCGGGAGGGCCCAATTTTCCAATGAGCAGTTCTTC. The variable domain in full, with residues beyond the CDR3 obtained from the reference TRBV9 and TRBJ2-1 genes, is DSGVTQTPKHLITATGQRVTLRCSPRSGDLSVYWYQQSLDQGLQFLIQYYNGEERAKGNILERFSAQQFPDLHSELNLSSLELGDSALYFCASSVGSGRAQFSNEQFFGPGTRLTVL.